This entry concerns a single TCR beta chain. The CDR3 is 14 amino acids. Germline V lookup: CDR1 SGHNT, CDR2 YYREEE (reference sequence). Trimming left V 5 bases short and J 8 bases short, with 16 bases between. This specimen comes from a study of blood T cell repertoires in COVID-19. Study-wide context: Acute and convalescent COVID-19 specimens originated in the United States, Italy and Spain. From T cells, B-cell-depleted T cells, or PBMCs came the material, which was cDNA or gDNA.

Authors' methods: By means of reference gene primer amplification, nucleated cell counts were estimated. The protocol was immunoSEQ multiplex PCR, while the TCRdb copy is restricted to in-frame clones and leaves out a portion. V and J calls and clone size are copied from that table; D and trimming were computed from the DNA. The data hold 250,000 to 300,000 clones, with roughly 90% observed a single time. Source material: peripheral blood. The chain joins TRBV5-4 to TRBJ1-4; tentative D call: TRBD1 (6 bases). This sequence was found in a man in his forties or fifties with acute or convalescent COVID-19. Written as DNA, the CDR3 is TGTGCCAGCAGTGAGCAGGGGCCCGCGGAAAAACTGTTTTTT. Translation gives CASSEQGPAEKLFF.